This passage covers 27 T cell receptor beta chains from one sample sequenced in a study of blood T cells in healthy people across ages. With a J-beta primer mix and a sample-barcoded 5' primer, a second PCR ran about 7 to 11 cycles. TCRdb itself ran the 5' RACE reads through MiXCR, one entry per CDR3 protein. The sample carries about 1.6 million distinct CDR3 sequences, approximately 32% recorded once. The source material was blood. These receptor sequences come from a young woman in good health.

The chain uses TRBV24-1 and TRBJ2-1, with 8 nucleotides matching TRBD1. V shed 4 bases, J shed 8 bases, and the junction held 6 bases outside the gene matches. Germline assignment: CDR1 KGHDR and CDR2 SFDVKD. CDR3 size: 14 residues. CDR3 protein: CATSDTGGRDEQFF. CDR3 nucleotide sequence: TGTGCCACCAGTGACACAGGGGGTAGAGATGAGCAGTTCTTC.

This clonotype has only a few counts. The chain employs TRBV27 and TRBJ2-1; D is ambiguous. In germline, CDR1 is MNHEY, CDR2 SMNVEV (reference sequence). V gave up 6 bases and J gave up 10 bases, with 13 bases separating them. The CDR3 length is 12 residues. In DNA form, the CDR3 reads TGTGCCAGCAGAAGGACCCTTATGGAGCAGTTCTTC. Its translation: CASRRTLMEQFF.

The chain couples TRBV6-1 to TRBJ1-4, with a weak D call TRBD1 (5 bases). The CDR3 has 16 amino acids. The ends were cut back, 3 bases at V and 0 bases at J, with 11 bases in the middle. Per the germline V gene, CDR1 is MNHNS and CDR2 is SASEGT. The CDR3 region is CASSDPGYSTNEKLFF. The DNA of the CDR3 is TGTGCCAGCAGTGATCCAGGGTATTCAACTAATGAAAAACTGTTTTTT.

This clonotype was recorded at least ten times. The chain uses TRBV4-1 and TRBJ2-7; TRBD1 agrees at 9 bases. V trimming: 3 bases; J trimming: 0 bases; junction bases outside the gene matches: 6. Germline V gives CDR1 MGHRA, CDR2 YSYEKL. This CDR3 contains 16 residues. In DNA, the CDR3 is TGCGCCAGCAGCCAGGCCGGGACAGGGAGCTCCTACGAGCAGTACTTC. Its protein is CASSQAGTGSSYEQYF.

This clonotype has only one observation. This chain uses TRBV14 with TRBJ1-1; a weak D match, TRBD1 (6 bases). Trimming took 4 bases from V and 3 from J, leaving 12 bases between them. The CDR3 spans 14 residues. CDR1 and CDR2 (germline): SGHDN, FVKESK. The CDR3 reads CASSPTGLDTEAFF. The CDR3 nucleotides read TGTGCCAGCAGCCCAACAGGGTTGGACACTGAAGCTTTCTTT.

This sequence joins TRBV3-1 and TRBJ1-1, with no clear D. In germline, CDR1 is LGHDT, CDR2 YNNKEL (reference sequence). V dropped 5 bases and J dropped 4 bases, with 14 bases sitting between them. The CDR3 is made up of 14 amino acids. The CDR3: CASSTGGSGTEAFF. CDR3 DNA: TGTGCCAGCAGCACCGGAGGTAGTGGCACTGAAGCTTTCTTT.

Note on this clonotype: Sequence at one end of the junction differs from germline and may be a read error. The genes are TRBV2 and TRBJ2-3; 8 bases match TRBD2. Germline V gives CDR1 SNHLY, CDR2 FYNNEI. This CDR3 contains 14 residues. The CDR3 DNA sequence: TGTGCCAGCACCCCGGGAGGGGTCGCAGATGCGCAGTATTTT. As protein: CASTPGGVADAQYF. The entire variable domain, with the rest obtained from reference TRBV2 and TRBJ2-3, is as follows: EPEVTQTPSHQVTQMGQEVILRCVPISNHLYFYWYRQILGQKVEFLVSFYNNEISEKSEIFDDQFSVERPDGSNFTLKIRSTKLEDSAMYFCASTPGGVADAQYFGPGTRLTVL.

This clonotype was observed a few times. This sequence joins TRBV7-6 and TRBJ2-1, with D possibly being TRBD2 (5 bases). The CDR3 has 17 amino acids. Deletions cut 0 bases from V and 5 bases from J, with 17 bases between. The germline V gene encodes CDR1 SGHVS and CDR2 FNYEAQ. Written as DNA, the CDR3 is TGTGCCAGCAGCTTAGCAGTCCCTGAACGGGAAGACAATGAGCAGTTCTTC. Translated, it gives CASSLAVPEREDNEQFF.

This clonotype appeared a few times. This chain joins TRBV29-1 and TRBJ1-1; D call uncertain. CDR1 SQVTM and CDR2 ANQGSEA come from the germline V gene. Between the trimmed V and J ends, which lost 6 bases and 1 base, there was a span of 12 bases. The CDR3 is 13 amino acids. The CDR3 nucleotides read TGCAGCGTGAGAAAGGAAACGAACACTGAAGCTTTCTTT. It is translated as CSVRKETNTEAFF.

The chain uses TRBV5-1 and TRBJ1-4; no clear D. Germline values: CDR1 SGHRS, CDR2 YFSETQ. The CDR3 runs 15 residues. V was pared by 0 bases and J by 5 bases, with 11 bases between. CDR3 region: CASSLEPGPNEKLFF. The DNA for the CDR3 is TGCGCCAGCAGCTTGGAACCAGGACCGAATGAAAAACTGTTTTTT.

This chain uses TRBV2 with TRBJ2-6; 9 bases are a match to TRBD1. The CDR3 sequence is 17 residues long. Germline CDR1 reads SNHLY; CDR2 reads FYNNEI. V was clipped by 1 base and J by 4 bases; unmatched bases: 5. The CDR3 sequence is CASSEGGQGSGANVLTF. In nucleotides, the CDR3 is TGTGCCAGCAGTGAAGGGGGACAGGGTTCCGGGGCCAACGTCCTGACTTTC.

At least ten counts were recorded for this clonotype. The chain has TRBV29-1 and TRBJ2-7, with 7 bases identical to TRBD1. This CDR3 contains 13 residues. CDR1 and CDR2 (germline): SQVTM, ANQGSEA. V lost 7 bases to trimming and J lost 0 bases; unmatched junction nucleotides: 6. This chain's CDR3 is CSAMGQSSYEQYF. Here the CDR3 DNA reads TGCAGCGCCATGGGACAGAGCTCCTACGAGCAGTACTTC.

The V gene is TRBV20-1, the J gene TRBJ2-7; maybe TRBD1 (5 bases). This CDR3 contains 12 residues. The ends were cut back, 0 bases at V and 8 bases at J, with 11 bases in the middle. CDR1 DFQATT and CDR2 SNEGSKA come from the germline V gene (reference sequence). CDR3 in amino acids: CSARDQGSKQYF. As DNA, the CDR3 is TGCAGTGCTAGAGACCAGGGTTCGAAGCAGTACTTC.

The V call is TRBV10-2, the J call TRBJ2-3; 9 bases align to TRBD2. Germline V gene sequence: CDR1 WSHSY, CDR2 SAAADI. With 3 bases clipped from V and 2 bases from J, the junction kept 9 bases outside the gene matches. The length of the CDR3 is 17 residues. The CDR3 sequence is CASSEPLSSGDTDTQYF. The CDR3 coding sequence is TGCGCCAGCAGTGAACCACTCTCTAGCGGGGACACAGATACGCAGTATTTT.

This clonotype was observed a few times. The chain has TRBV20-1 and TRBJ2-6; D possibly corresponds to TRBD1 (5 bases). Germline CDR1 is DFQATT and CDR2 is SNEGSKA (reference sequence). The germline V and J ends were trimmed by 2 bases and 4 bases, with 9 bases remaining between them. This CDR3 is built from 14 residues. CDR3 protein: CSARTGFGANVLTF. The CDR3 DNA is TGCAGTGCTAGAACAGGATTCGGGGCCAACGTCCTGACTTTC.

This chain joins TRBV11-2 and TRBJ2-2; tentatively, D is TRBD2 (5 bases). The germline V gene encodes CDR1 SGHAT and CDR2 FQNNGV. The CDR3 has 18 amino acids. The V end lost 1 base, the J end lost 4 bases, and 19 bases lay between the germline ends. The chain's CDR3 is CASSLVLGIALTTGELFF. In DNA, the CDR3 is TGTGCCAGCAGCTTAGTACTTGGGATAGCGCTAACCACCGGGGAGCTGTTTTTT.

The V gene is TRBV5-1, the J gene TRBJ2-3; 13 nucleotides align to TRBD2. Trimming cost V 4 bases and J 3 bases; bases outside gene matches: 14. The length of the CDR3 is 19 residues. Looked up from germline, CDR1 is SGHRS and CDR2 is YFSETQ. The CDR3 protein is CASSPRSGLAGSETDTQYF. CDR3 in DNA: TGCGCCAGCAGCCCTAGATCGGGACTAGCGGGATCCGAGACAGATACGCAGTATTTT.

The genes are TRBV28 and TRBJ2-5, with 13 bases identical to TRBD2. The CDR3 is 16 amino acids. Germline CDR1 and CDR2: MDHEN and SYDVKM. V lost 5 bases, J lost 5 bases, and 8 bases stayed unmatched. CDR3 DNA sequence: TGTGCCAGCAGTGCCGGACTAGCGGGAGAGGGGGAGACCCAGTACTTC. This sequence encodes CASSAGLAGEGETQYF.

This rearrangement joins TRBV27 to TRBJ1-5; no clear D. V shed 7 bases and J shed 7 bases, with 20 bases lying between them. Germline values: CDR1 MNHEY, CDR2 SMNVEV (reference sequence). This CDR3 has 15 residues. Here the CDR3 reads CASKLYPFSGQPQHF. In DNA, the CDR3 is TGTGCCAGCAAATTGTACCCTTTTTCGGGACAGCCCCAGCATTTT.

The CDR3 nucleotides are TGCGCCAGCAGCTTTCATGCGGGGGGCGTCACAGATACGCAGTATTTT. Residues: CASSFHAGGVTDTQYF. The chain combines TRBV4-1 with TRBJ2-3; 8 nucleotides match TRBD2. This CDR3 spans 16 amino acids. V shed 5 bases and J 2 bases; nucleotides not matched to a gene: 9. Germline CDR1 reads MGHRA; CDR2 reads YSYEKL.

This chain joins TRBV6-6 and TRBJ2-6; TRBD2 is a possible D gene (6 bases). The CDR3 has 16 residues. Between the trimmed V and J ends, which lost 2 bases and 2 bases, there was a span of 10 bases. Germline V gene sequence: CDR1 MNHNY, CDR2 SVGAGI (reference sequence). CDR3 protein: CASSYPREAGANVLTF. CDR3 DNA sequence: TGTGCCAGCAGTTACCCCAGGGAGGCTGGGGCCAACGTCCTGACTTTC.

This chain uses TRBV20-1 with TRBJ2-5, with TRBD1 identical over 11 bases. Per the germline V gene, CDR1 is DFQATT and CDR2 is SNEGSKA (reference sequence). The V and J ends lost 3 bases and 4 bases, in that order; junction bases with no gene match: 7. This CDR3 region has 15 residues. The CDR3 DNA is TGCAGTGCTAGCTTTGAGGACAGGGGGCGAGAGACCCAGTACTTC. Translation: CSASFEDRGRETQYF.

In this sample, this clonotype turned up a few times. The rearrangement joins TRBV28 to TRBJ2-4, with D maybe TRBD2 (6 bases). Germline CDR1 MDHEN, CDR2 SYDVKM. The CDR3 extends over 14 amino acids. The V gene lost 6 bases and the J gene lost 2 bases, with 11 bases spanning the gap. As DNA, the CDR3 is TGTGCCAGCAGGACCGGGACTTCCAAAAACATTCAGTACTTC. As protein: CASRTGTSKNIQYF.

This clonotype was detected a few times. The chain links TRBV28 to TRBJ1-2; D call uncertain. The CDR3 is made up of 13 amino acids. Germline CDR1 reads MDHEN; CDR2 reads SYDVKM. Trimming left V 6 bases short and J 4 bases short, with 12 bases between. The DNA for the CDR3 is TGTGCCAGCAGCCGTGGGTATGGCTATGGCTACACCTTC. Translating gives CASSRGYGYGYTF.

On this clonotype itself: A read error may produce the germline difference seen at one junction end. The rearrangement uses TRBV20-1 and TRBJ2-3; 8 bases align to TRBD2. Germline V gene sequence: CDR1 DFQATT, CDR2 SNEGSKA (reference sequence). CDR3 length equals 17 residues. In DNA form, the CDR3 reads TGCAGCGCTAGAGCCCCCTGGCGGGAGGCTAGCACAGATACGCAGTATTTT. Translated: CSARAPWREASTDTQYF.

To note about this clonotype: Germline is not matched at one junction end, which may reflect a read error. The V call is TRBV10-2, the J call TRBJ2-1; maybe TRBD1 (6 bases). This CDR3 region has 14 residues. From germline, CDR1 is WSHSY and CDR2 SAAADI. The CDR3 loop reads CASSVGTNYNGQFF. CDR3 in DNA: TGCGCCAGCAGTGTAGGGACAAACTACAATGGGCAGTTCTTC.

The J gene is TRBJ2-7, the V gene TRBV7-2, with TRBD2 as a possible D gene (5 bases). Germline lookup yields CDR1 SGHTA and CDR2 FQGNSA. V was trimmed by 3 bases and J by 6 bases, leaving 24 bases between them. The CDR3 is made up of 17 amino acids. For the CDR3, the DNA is TGTGCCAGCAGCTTTCAGAGTATCCTAGCAGGACCGGGCGAGCAGTACTTC. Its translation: CASSFQSILAGPGEQYF.